This T cell receptor beta chain was sequenced in a study of tumor and adjacent non-tumor tissue in lung cancer. For the study at large: Histology: under 15 adenocarcinoma, a couple of squamous cell carcinoma, 1 small cell lung cancer.

CDR3 length equals 15 residues. Germline CDR1 DFQATT, CDR2 SNEGSKA (reference sequence). Trimming removed 8 bases from V and 9 bases from J; junction bases left unmatched: 11. General study findings and limits: Top 100 clones took a larger repertoire share in normal lung.

The template was RNA from unsorted bulk tissue. This clonotype has more than one count but fewer than ten. Antigen: not known. Since a much larger clone is just one base distant, this may be a read error. Three rounds of nested PCR, following a modified ARM-PCR protocol, produced the TCRbeta library. One entry per CDR3 protein results from TCRdb running MiXCR on the multiplex PCR reads. The data show more than 120,000 distinct CDR3 sequences, roughly 70% seen once. The V and J genes are TRBV20-1 and TRBJ2-3; 16 bases are shared with TRBD2. This sequence was found in a man in his sixties with small cell lung cancer. Sample: lung tumor tissue. The CDR3 region is CSTVGTSGRAQTQYF. The CDR3 DNA sequence: TGCAGTACGGTTGGGACTAGCGGGAGGGCCCAGACGCAGTATTTT.